These 6 T cell receptor beta chains share one sample of origin, sequenced in a study of T cell responses to AZD1222 COVID-19 vaccine. The table came from immunoSEQ multiplex PCR; TCRdb's copy has only in-frame clones and leaves some out. The data contain about 73,000 clones, about 91% of them singletons. The sample here was peripheral blood, taken on day 0 of AZD1222 vaccination. Source of these receptors: an adult in good health.

The chain carries TRBV10-3 and TRBJ2-7; TRBD2 might be the D (5 bases). The V end lost 6 bases, the J end lost 3 bases, and 12 bases lay between the germline ends. The CDR3 contains 13 residues. Germline assignment: CDR1 ENHRY and CDR2 SYGVKD. The CDR3 DNA reads TGTGCCATCAGCCGGGGTACTATCTACGAGCAGTACTTC. It encodes CAISRGTIYEQYF.

The rearrangement uses TRBV28 and TRBJ2-7; a possible D gene is TRBD1 (5 bases). This CDR3 has 12 amino acids. The germline V gene encodes CDR1 MDHEN and CDR2 SYDVKM. The V end lost 5 bases, the J end lost 3 bases, and 8 bases lay between the germline ends. The CDR3 protein is CASSVQGYEQYF. In DNA, the CDR3 is TGTGCCAGCAGTGTTCAGGGCTACGAGCAGTACTTC.

This sequence joins TRBV27 and TRBJ1-1, with TRBD1 identical over 7 bases. Trimming removed 6 bases from V and 8 bases from J; junction bases left unmatched: 12. The CDR3 consists of 14 residues. CDR1 and CDR2 from the germline V gene are MNHEY and SMNVEV (reference sequence). The CDR3 coding sequence is TGTGCCAGCAGCCCCCCGGGACAGACGAAGGAAGCTTTCTTT. As protein: CASSPPGQTKEAFF.

V is TRBV7-9 and J is TRBJ1-2; TRBD1 matches 8 bases. The length of the CDR3 is 15 residues. J lost 5 bases, V lost 5 bases, and 10 bases had no gene match. Looked up from germline, CDR1 is SEHNR and CDR2 is FQNEAQ (reference sequence). CDR3 in DNA: TGTGCCAGCAGCCCAGGACAGGGAGGTCCTTATGGCTACACCTTC. Protein: CASSPGQGGPYGYTF.

The rearrangement links TRBV5-1 to TRBJ1-5, with 7 bases that match TRBD1. V shed 4 bases and J 1 base; nucleotides not matched to a gene: 8. The CDR3 runs 16 residues. The germline gives CDR1 SGHRS, CDR2 YFSETQ. CDR3 residues: CASSPTGGQSNQPQHF. The CDR3 nucleotides are TGCGCCAGCAGCCCTACGGGGGGACAGAGCAATCAGCCCCAGCATTTT. The full variable domain, in which reference TRBV5-1 and TRBJ1-5 provide the parts outside the CDR3, is KAGVTQTPRYLIKTRGQQVTLSCSPISGHRSVSWYQQTPGQGLQFLFEYFSETQRNKGNFPGRFSGRQFSNSRSEMNVSTLELGDSALYLCASSPTGGQSNQPQHFGDGTRLSIL.

The chain couples TRBV27 to TRBJ2-3; D might be TRBD2 (6 bases). CDR1 is MNHEY, CDR2 SMNVEV, per germline (reference sequence). The CDR3 is 19 residues long. Trimming cost V 4 bases and J 0 bases, with 23 bases left between them. CDR3 residues: CASSSTTTLAGLSTDTQYF. CDR3 DNA: TGTGCCAGCAGTTCGACGACAACATTGGCGGGGTTAAGCACAGATACGCAGTATTTT.